This T cell receptor (beta chain) is from a study of shared clonotypes between healthy human individuals. Measured with immunoSEQ multiplex PCR; TCRdb has only the in-frame clones, and not every one. The data contain around 510,000 clones, around 96% of them singletons. The study's findings and limits: Rarefaction revealed incomplete sorted-subset sequencing despite large depth.

With regard to this clone: Its cognate antigen is unknown.

CD4+ cell separation produced CD45RA+ naive and CD45RA-negative memory subsets. Sequencing was done on a sample of naive CD4+ T cells sorted from blood. The subset: CD45RA+ positively selected. The receptor was derived from a woman in her twenties or thirties in good health.

For the CDR3, the DNA is TGTGCCAGCAGCCGCAACACAGGGGGCGTTGGAGAGACCCAGTACTTC. Translating it yields CASSRNTGGVGETQYF. This chain connects TRBV14 to TRBJ2-5, with 9 bases lining up with TRBD1. Losses at the gene ends were 4 bases for V and 4 bases for J; bases not matched to a gene: 10. Germline assignment: CDR1 SGHDN and CDR2 FVKESK. This CDR3 is built from 16 residues.